This T cell receptor beta chain emerged from a study of cytotoxic CD8 clonotypes in ibrutinib-treated CLL. The assay was immunoSEQ multiplex PCR, and TCRdb's table has in-frame clones only and misses some. This table holds some 350,000 clones, roughly two thirds found once. The CDR3 extends over 17 amino acids. V was clipped by 1 base and J by 1 base; unmatched bases: 8. Germline CDR1 and CDR2: SGHDT and YYEEEE. Investigators sourced 1.5 to 2 micrograms of genomic DNA from cryopreserved PBMCs for TCR beta libraries. The receptor comes from a human donor with chronic lymphocytic leukemia. This sample comprised PBMCs, obtained after 36 months of ibrutinib treatment. The chain recombines TRBV5-6 with TRBJ1-2, with 9 bases lining up with TRBD1. CDR3 sequence: CASSLLRNRGLNYGYTF. CDR3 sequence (DNA): TGTGCCAGCAGCTTGCTCCGAAACAGGGGGCTTAACTATGGCTACACCTTC. Combining the CDR3 with reference TRBV5-6 and TRBJ1-2 gives the whole variable domain DAGVTQSPTHLIKTRGQQVTLRCSPKSGHDTVSWYQQALGQGPQFIFQYYEEEERQRGNFPDRFSGHQFPNYSSELNVNALLLGDSALYLCASSLLRNRGLNYGYTFGSGTRLTVV.